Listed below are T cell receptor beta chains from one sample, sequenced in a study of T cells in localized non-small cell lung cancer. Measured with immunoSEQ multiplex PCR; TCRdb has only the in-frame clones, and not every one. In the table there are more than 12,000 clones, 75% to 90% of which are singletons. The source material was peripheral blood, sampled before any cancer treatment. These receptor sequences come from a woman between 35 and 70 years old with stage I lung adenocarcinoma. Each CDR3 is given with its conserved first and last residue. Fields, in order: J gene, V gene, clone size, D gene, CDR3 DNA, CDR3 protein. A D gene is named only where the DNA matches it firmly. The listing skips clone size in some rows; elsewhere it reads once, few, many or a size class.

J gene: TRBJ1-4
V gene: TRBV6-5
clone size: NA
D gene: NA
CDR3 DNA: TGTGCCAGCAAACAAACAGAGAGAGAAAAACTGTTTTTT
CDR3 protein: CASKQTEREKLFF

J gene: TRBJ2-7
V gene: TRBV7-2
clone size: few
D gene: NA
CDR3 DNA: TGTGCCAGCTCCGGACCAACTTCCTCCTACGAGCAGTACTTC
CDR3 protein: CASSGPTSSYEQYF

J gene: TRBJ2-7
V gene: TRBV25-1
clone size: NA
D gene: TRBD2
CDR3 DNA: TGTGCCAGCAGTGACCAGCGGGGGAGGGAGTACTTC
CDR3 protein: CASSDQRGREYF

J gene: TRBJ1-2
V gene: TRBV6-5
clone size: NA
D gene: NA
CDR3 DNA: TGTGCCAGCACGGGGCCAGGTCGTAACTATGGCTACACCTTC
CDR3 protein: CASTGPGRNYGYTF

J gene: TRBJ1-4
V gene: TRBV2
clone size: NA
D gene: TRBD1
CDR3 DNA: TGTGCCAGCAGGGACAGGGGATTCTTAAATGAAAAACTGTTTTTT
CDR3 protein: CASRDRGFLNEKLFF

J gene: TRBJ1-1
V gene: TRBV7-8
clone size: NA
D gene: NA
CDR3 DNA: TGTGCCAGCAGCGGGTACCGGGACTCTCGGACGGAAGCTTTCTTT
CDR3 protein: CASSGYRDSRTEAFF

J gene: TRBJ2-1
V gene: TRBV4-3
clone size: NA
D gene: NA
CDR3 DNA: TGCGCCAGCAGCCAAGCGGGTGAGCAGTTCTTC
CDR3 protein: CASSQAGEQFF

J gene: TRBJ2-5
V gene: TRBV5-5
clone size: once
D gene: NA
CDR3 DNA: TGTGCCAGCAGCTTCCTGTTTTCGGTCCAGGGTCAAGAGACCCAGTACTTC
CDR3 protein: CASSFLFSVQGQETQYF

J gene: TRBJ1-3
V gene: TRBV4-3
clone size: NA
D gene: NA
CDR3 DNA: TGCGCCAGCAGCCATTTGGGGGTAGGCAGAAACACCATATATTTT
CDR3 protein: CASSHLGVGRNTIYF

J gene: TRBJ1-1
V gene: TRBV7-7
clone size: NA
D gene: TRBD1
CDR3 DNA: TGTGCTAGCAGCTTAGCTCCGGGACAGGGGGCCGGGAGGGACACTGAAGCTTTCTTT
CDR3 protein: CASSLAPGQGAGRDTEAFF

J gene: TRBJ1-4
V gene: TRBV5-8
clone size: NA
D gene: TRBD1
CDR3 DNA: TGTGCCAGCAGCTTGCCCGGACAGGGGGGTGAAAAACTGTTTTTT
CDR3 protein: CASSLPGQGGEKLFF

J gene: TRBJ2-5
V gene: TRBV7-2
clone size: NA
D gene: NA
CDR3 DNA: TGTGCCAGCAGCTTAGCCGCAGCCAGTCAAGAGACCCAGTACTTC
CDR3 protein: CASSLAAASQETQYF

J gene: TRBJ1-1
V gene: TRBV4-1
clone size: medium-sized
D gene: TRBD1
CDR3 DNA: TGCGCCAGCAGCCCCCCCTCAGGGGGGAGGTACACTGAAGCTTTCTTT
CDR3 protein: CASSPPSGGRYTEAFF

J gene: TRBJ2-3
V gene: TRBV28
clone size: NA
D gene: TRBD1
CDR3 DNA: TGTGCCAGCAGTTTAGGTAGGACAGGGGGGGATACGCAGTATTTT
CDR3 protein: CASSLGRTGGDTQYF

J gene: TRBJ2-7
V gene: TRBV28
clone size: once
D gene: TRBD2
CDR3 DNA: TGTGCCAGCAGCACGACTAGCGGGGGCTCCTACGAGCAGTACTTC
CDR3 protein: CASSTTSGGSYEQYF

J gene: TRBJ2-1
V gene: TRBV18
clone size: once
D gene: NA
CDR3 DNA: TGTGCCAGCTCACCAAAACGGGGGGCGGTGGATGAGCAGTTCTTC
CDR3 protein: CASSPKRGAVDEQFF

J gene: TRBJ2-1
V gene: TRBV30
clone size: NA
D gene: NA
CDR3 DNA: TGTGCCTGGAAGGAGGGGCCGGAGCAGTTCTTC
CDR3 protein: CAWKEGPEQFF

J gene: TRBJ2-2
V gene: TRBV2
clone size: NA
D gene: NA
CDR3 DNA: TGTGCCAGCAGTGGTCTGGGGACCGGGGAGCTGTTTTTT
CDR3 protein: CASSGLGTGELFF

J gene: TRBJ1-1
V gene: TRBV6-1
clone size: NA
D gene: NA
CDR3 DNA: TGTGCCAGCAGTGCCCTTCCGGGACGGGTTGTTATGAACACTGAAGCTTTCTTT
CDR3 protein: CASSALPGRVVMNTEAFF

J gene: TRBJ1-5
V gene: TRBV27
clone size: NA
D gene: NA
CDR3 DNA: TGTGCCAGCAGTTTTTGGGGGGCTTTTGAGCCCCAGCATTTT
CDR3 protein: CASSFWGAFEPQHF

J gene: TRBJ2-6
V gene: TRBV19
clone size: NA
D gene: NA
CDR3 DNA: TGTGCCAGTAGTAGTCGGAGCTCTGGGGCCAACGTCCTGACTTTC
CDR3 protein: CASSSRSSGANVLTF

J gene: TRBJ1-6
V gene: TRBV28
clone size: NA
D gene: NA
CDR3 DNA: TGTGCCAGCAGTTTAGGACAGAAGAATTCACCCCTCCACTTT
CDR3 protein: CASSLGQKNSPLHF

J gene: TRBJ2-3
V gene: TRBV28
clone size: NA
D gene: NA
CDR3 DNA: TGTGCCAGCAGTTTATGGGGGGGCCTAACAGATACGCAGTATTTT
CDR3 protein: CASSLWGGLTDTQYF

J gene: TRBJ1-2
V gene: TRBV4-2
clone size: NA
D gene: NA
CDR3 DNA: TGTGCCAGCAGCCAAGTGACTGGTAGGCAGGACGGTGGCTACACCTTC
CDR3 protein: CASSQVTGRQDGGYTF

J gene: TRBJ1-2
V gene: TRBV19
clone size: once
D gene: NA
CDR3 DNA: TGTGCCAGTTCACCGATCGACGCTAACTATGGCTACACCTTC
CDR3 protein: CASSPIDANYGYTF

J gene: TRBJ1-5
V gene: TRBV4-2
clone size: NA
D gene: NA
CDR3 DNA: TGTGCCAGCAGCCCTCCTGGGGTGGGCAATCAGCCCCAGCATTTT
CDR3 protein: CASSPPGVGNQPQHF

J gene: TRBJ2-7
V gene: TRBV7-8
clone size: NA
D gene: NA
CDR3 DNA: TGTGCCAGCCAAACCTACGAGCAGTACTTC
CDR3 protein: CASQTYEQYF

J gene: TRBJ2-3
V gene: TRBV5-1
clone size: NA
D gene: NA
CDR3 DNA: TGCGCCAGCAGCAGCAGCGGGGATACGCAGTATTTT
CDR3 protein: CASSSSGDTQYF

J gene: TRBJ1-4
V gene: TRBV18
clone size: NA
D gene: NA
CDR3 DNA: TGTGCCAGCTCCGAAGCGGTTGATGAAAAACTGTTTTTT
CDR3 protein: CASSEAVDEKLFF

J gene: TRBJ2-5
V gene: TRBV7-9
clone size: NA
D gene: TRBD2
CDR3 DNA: TGTGCCAGCAGCTTAAGGACTAGCGGGCCCCAAGAGACCCAGTACTTC
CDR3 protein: CASSLRTSGPQETQYF

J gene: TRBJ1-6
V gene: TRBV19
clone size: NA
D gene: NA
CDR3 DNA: TGTGCCAGTAGTACGGGCGGACAGATTAATTCACCCCTCCACTTT
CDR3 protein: CASSTGGQINSPLHF

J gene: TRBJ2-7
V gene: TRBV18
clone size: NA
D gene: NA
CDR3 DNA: TGTGCCAGCTCACCATCTTCTCGATTTGGGGACCCCTCCTACGAGCAGTACTTC
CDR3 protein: CASSPSSRFGDPSYEQYF

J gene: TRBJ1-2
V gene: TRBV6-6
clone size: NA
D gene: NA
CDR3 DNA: TGTGCCAGCAGTTCCGGGGACTTGTATGGCTACACCTTC
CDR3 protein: CASSSGDLYGYTF

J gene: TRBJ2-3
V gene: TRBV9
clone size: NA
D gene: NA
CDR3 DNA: TGTGCCAGCAGCCCTGACGCCGAACACACAGATACGCAGTATTTT
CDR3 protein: CASSPDAEHTDTQYF

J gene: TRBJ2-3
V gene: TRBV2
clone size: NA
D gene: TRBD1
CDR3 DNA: TGTGCCAGTCCCGGGACAGGGGGCGAGGAAGATACGCAGTATTTT
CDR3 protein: CASPGTGGEEDTQYF

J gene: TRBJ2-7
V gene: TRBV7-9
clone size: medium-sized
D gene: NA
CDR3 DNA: TGTGCCAGCACCGAGGGAGGATCTACGGAGCAGTACTTC
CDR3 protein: CASTEGGSTEQYF

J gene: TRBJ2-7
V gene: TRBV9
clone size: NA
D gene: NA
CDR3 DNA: TGTGCCAGCAGCTTTGGACTCAGCTCCTACGAGCAGTACTTC
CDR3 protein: CASSFGLSSYEQYF

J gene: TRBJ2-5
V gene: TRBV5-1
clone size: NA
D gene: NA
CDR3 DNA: TGCGCCAGCAGCTTGGGGGGCCAACAAGAGACCCAGTACTTC
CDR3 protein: CASSLGGQQETQYF

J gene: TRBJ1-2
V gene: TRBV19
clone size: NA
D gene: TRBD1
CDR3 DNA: TGTGCCAGTCACCTGCAGGGGGCGCAGAACTATGGCTACACCTTC
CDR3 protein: CASHLQGAQNYGYTF

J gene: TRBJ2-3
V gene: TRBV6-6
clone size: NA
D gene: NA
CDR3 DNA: TGTGCCAGCAAAATGGGATACACAGATACGCAGTATTTT
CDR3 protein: CASKMGYTDTQYF

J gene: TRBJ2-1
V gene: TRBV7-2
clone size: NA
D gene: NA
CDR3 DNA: TGTGCCAGCAGCTTAGTGAGCCGGCTCAATGAGCAGTTCTTC
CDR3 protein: CASSLVSRLNEQFF

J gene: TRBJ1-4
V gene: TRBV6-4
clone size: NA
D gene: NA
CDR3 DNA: TGTGCCAGCCAACCCCCGGAGGAACTGTTTTTT
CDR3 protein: CASQPPEELFF

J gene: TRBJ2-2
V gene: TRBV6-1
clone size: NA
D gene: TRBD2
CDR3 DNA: TGTGCCAGCAGGACTAGCGGGGGAAACACCGGGGAGCTGTTTTTT
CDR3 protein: CASRTSGGNTGELFF

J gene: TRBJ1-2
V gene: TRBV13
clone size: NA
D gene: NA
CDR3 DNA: TGTGCCAGCAGGCCCAGGGACCCAAACTATGGCTACACCTTC
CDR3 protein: CASRPRDPNYGYTF

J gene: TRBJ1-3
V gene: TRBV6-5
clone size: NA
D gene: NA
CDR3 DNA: TGTGCCAGCAGTTTAAGCACAGGCTCTGGAAACACCATATATTTT
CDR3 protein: CASSLSTGSGNTIYF

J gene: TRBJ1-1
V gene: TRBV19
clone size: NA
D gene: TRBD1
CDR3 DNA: TGTGCCAGCCCCCCGGACAGGGGAAACACTGAAGCTTTCTTT
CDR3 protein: CASPPDRGNTEAFF

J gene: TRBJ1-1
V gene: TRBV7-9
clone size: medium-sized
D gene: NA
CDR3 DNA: TGTGCCAGCAGCTACTACGACACTGAAGCTTTCTTT
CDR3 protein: CASSYYDTEAFF

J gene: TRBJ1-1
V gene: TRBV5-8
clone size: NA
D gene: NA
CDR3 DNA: TGTGCCAGCAGCTTGAATCTCCTACTGAACACTGAAGCTTTCTTT
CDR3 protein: CASSLNLLLNTEAFF